In its sample, the clone carrying this TCR beta chain was seen a few times. Its antigen is unknown. This sample is part of a study of human T cells and chemical hapten exposure. For the study at large: TCR yields per sample varied mostly from small pooled library volume differences. Notes on the study in general: In comparison with controls, expanded TCRs gave rise to a significantly larger number of large CDR3 similarity clusters.

From germline, CDR1 is LGHDT and CDR2 YNNKEL (reference sequence). Trimming took 0 bases from V and 1 from J; bases not matched to a gene: 14. CDR3 length: 20 amino acids. As to time point: patch test 3, about 24 weeks after DPC sensitization. Treatment here: therapeutic diphenylcyclopropenone sensitization with weekly scalp DPC. People who gave samples had alopecia, were 18 to 70 years old, and were suitable for DPC. The total RNA was obtained from whole blood that was not fractionated. TCRdb ran MiXCR on the RACE reads and lists one entry per CDR3 protein. In the table there are about 90,000 distinct CDR3 sequences, about a tenth of which are singletons.

J is TRBJ2-7 and V is TRBV3-1; 11 bases agree with TRBD2. The sequences come from whole blood, collected in connection with sensitization to the hapten diphenylcyclopropenone (DPC). The sequence derives from a woman aged 25 to 39 with alopecia areata. Some clones in this sample may be carry-over from other donors' samples. The DNA of the CDR3 is TGTGCCAGCAGCCAAGATCAACCGGGACTAGCGGAAGGGGGATCCTACGAGCAGTACTTC. Translating it yields CASSQDQPGLAEGGSYEQYF.